A selection of T cell receptor beta chains follows, all from one sample in a study of OX40 agonist ivuxolimab in advanced cancers. Sequencing used immunoSEQ multiplex PCR; TCRdb keeps in-frame clones, though not all of them. The sample contains 70,000 to 90,000 clones, about 88% of which appear only once. Sequences were derived from CD4+ or CD8+ T cells sorted from blood, sampled in a trial of the OX40 agonist ivuxolimab. These receptors all come from an adult with an advanced solid tumor such as melanoma, head and neck, liver or kidney cancer. Both conserved end residues are part of each CDR3. The order of the fields is D gene, clone size, V gene, J gene, CDR3 protein, CDR3 DNA. D genes are given only for firm matches. Only some rows state a clone size, as once, few, many or a class for expanded clones.

NA,NA,TRBV7-2,TRBJ2-2,CASSLQLSTGELFF,TGTGCCAGCAGCTTACAGCTAAGCACCGGGGAGCTGTTTTTT
TRBD2,NA,TRBV7-7,TRBJ2-7,CASSQTSGNNEQYF,TGTGCCAGCAGCCAAACTAGCGGGAATAACGAGCAGTACTTC
TRBD2,NA,TRBV27,TRBJ2-1,CASSPGLAQSYNEQFF,TGTGCCAGCAGTCCGGGACTAGCCCAATCCTACAATGAGCAGTTCTTC
NA,NA,TRBV6-1,TRBJ2-7,CASSEGPYEQYF,TGTGCCAGCAGTGAAGGTCCCTACGAGCAGTACTTC
TRBD1,NA,TRBV6-5,TRBJ1-2,CASSYSKQGALGYTF,TGTGCCAGCAGTTACTCGAAACAGGGGGCGCTTGGCTACACCTTC
NA,NA,TRBV5-4,TRBJ2-7,CASSFGASYEQYF,TGTGCCAGCAGCTTTGGGGCCTCCTACGAGCAGTACTTC
NA,NA,TRBV28,TRBJ1-5,CASRSGTYSNQPQHF,TGTGCCAGCCGTTCGGGGACCTATAGCAATCAGCCCCAGCATTTT
NA,NA,TRBV7-2,TRBJ2-7,CASSLTDLPGAYEQYF,TGTGCCAGCAGCCTTACGGACCTACCTGGCGCCTACGAGCAGTACTTC
NA,NA,TRBV5-1,TRBJ2-1,CASSSTGPNNEQFF,TGCGCCAGCAGCTCCACGGGCCCCAACAATGAGCAGTTCTTC
TRBD2,NA,TRBV5-1,TRBJ2-2,CASSPGRTSGNTGELFF,TGCGCCAGCAGCCCAGGGAGGACTAGCGGGAACACCGGGGAGCTGTTTTTT
NA,NA,TRBV19,TRBJ2-5,CASSWDYQETQYF,TGTGCCAGTAGTTGGGACTACCAAGAGACCCAGTACTTC
NA,NA,TRBV11-2,TRBJ1-1,CASSLDRYQAEAFF,TGTGCCAGCAGCTTAGATCGGTACCAGGCTGAAGCTTTCTTT
NA,few,TRBV4-1,TRBJ1-2,CASSLEGPEGNYGYTF,TGCGCCAGCAGCCTAGAGGGACCTGAGGGTAACTATGGCTACACCTTC
NA,NA,TRBV7-2,TRBJ2-7,CASSQTVSSYEQYF,TGTGCCAGCAGCCAAACCGTGAGCTCCTACGAGCAGTACTTC
NA,NA,TRBV27,TRBJ1-4,CATRLSRANEKLFF,TGTGCCACACGACTGTCCAGGGCTAATGAAAAACTGTTTTTT
TRBD2,few,TRBV9,TRBJ2-7,CASSVGTSGTENF,TGTGCCAGCAGCGTGGGGACTAGCGGGACCGAAAACTTC
NA,NA,TRBV7-2,TRBJ2-3,CASSLGANWNADTQYF,TGTGCCAGCAGCTTAGGTGCCAATTGGAATGCAGATACGCAGTATTTT
NA,NA,TRBV2,TRBJ1-1,CASTGFRDTEAFF,TGTGCCAGCACGGGGTTCCGGGACACTGAAGCTTTCTTT
NA,NA,TRBV21-1,TRBJ2-2,CASSKGKGTGELFF,TGTGCCAGCAGCAAAGGAAAAGGGACCGGGGAGCTGTTTTTT
TRBD2,NA,TRBV5-1,TRBJ2-1,CASSLVPSGGYNEQFF,TGCGCCAGCAGCTTGGTTCCTAGCGGGGGATACAATGAGCAGTTCTTC
TRBD1,NA,TRBV5-6,TRBJ1-1,CASNDRARGTEAFF,TGTGCCAGCAACGACAGGGCCCGCGGCACTGAAGCTTTCTTT
TRBD2,NA,TRBV28,TRBJ2-1,CAIWDLGRTTTSSPGNEQFF,TGTGCCATATGGGACTTGGGACGAACTACGACTAGCTCCCCCGGGAATGAGCAGTTCTTC
TRBD1,NA,TRBV5-1,TRBJ1-1,CASSHGTGSTEAFF,TGCGCCAGCAGCCATGGGACAGGGAGCACTGAAGCTTTCTTT
TRBD2,NA,TRBV19,TRBJ2-5,CASSTVLLAEQETQYF,TGTGCCAGTAGTACCGTTCTACTAGCGGAGCAAGAGACCCAGTACTTC
NA,NA,TRBV7-9,TRBJ2-3,CASSLAQHTQYF,TGTGCCAGCAGCTTAGCGCAACATACGCAGTATTTT
NA,NA,TRBV15,TRBJ2-7,CATSAQTGGNIEQYF,TGTGCCACCAGCGCCCAGACAGGTGGAAACATCGAGCAGTACTTC
TRBD1,NA,TRBV7-2,TRBJ1-4,CASSSRTGAEKLFF,TGTGCCAGCAGCTCGAGGACAGGGGCGGAAAAACTGTTTTTT
TRBD1,NA,TRBV28,TRBJ2-7,CASSPFVQGAQVYEQYF,TGTGCCAGCAGTCCCTTCGTGCAGGGGGCTCAGGTCTACGAGCAGTACTTC
TRBD1,NA,TRBV6-5,TRBJ2-7,CASSYSLGQGTYEQYF,TGTGCCAGCAGTTACTCGCTGGGACAGGGCACCTACGAGCAGTACTTC
NA,once,TRBV25-1,TRBJ1-1,CASSEYRTPSGAFF,TGTGCCAGCAGTGAATATCGGACCCCTAGTGGAGCTTTCTTT
TRBD1,NA,TRBV7-2,TRBJ2-1,CASSKTGTGQGNEQFF,TGTGCCAGCAGCAAAACCGGGACAGGGCAAGGTAATGAGCAGTTCTTC
NA,NA,TRBV19,TRBJ2-1,CASSTDLVSSYNEQFF,TGTGCCAGTAGTACCGATTTAGTGAGCTCCTACAATGAGCAGTTCTTC
NA,NA,TRBV28,TRBJ2-2,CASSSWEGGGSTGELFF,TGTGCCAGCAGTAGCTGGGAGGGAGGGGGCAGCACCGGGGAGCTGTTTTTT
TRBD1,once,TRBV29-1,TRBJ2-7,CSVRTGFAYEQYF,TGCAGCGTGAGGACAGGTTTCGCCTACGAGCAGTACTTC
NA,NA,TRBV6-6,TRBJ1-5,CASRGRHNQPQHF,TGTGCCAGCAGAGGACGGCACAATCAGCCCCAGCATTTT
TRBD1,NA,TRBV7-2,TRBJ1-1,CASSPGTGMNTEAFF,TGTGCCAGCAGCCCCGGGACAGGGATGAACACTGAAGCTTTCTTT
TRBD1,NA,TRBV18,TRBJ1-5,CASSPPGQGSNQPQHF,TGTGCCAGCTCACCACCGGGACAGGGAAGCAATCAGCCCCAGCATTTT
NA,once,TRBV12-1,TRBJ2-7,CASSLPKVQGLNEQYF,TGTGCCAGCAGCCTGCCCAAGGTCCAGGGTCTTAACGAGCAGTACTTC
TRBD2,NA,TRBV28,TRBJ2-5,CAHSPSGTPETQYF,TGTGCCCACTCCCCTAGCGGGACCCCAGAGACCCAGTACTTC
NA,NA,TRBV6-5,TRBJ2-5,CASSYSTSGETQYF,TGTGCCAGCAGTTACTCGACGTCCGGAGAGACCCAGTACTTC
NA,NA,TRBV2,TRBJ2-5,CASNLQETQYF,TGTGCCAGCAACCTACAAGAGACCCAGTACTTC
NA,NA,TRBV6-1,TRBJ2-7,CASSVGTEQYF,TGTGCCAGCAGTGTTGGTACCGAGCAGTACTTC
NA,NA,TRBV29-1,TRBJ2-5,CSVEEWGEETQYF,TGCAGCGTTGAAGAATGGGGCGAAGAGACCCAGTACTTC
NA,once,TRBV18,TRBJ2-5,CASLSDLGETQYF,TGTGCCAGCCTTAGCGACCTAGGGGAGACCCAGTACTTC
NA,NA,TRBV7-2,TRBJ1-1,CASSLQTATEAFF,TGTGCCAGCAGCTTACAGACAGCCACTGAAGCTTTCTTT